These 27 T cell receptor beta chains share one sample of origin, sequenced in a study of T cell clonality in common variable immunodeficiency. Measured with immunoSEQ multiplex PCR; TCRdb has only the in-frame clones, and not every one. The sample was found to contain about 52,000 clones, and every one recurs. Sequencing was carried out using peripheral blood mononuclear cells. These receptor sequences come from a person aged 18-70 years in good health.

This clone was counted only a few times. The missing CDR3 end, 3 residues past where the read stops, is filled in from the germline J gene. This sequence joins TRBV13 and TRBJ2-7, with 9 bases identical to TRBD2. V shed 6 bases, J shed 3 bases, and the junction held 12 bases outside the gene matches. This CDR3 region has 16 residues. CDR1 PRHDT and CDR2 FYEKMQ come from the germline V gene (reference sequence). The sequenced part of the CDR3 DNA is TGTGCCAGCAGTTCATCTAGCGGGATTCACCACTACGAG. Translating it yields CASSSSSGIHHYE. The whole CDR3 is CASSSSSGIHHYEQYF.

This clone was found many times. The read gets to within 3 residues of the CDR3 end, and the germline J gene fills in the rest. The V and J genes are TRBV11-3 and TRBJ1-1; D remains ambiguous. The V end was cut by 5 bases, the J end by 1 base, with 5 bases between. Germline values: CDR1 SGHNT, CDR2 YENEEA. CDR3 length equals 12 residues. The CDR3 sequence: CASSLRNTEAFF. The CDR3 bases that were read are TGTGCCAGCAGCCTTCGGAACACTGAA. Together with reference TRBV11-3 and TRBJ1-1, the CDR3 gives the full variable domain: EAGVVQSPRYKIIEKKQPVAFWCNPISGHNTLYWYLQNLGQGPELLIRYENEEAVDDSQLPKDRFSAERLKGVDSTLKIQPAELGDSAVYLCASSLRNTEAFFGQGTRLTVV.

This clone has at least ten counts. The sequence runs out 3 residues before the end of the CDR3; the remainder is reconstructed from the germline J gene. The chain has TRBV20-1 and TRBJ2-1, with 8 bases that match TRBD1. Germline CDR1 reads DFQATT; CDR2 reads SNEGSKA (reference sequence). V was clipped by 6 bases and J by 8 bases; unmatched bases: 6. The CDR3 extends over 12 amino acids. The CDR3: CSASDRGDEQFF. CDR3 bases read: TGCAGTGCCTCAGACAGGGGCGATGAG.

This clone occurred a few times. The read terminates 3 residues ahead of where the CDR3 ends, so the germline J gene completes it. The chain recombines TRBV5-1 with TRBJ2-7, with 9 bases lining up with TRBD1. The CDR3 has 14 residues. Germline V gene lookup returns CDR1 SGHRS and CDR2 YFSETQ. V shed 4 bases, J shed 3 bases, and the junction held 5 bases outside the gene matches. The CDR3 is CASSPGTGHYEQYF. Incomplete CDR3 DNA: TGCGCCAGCAGCCCCGGGACAGGGCACTACGAG. The complete variable domain, with remaining parts taken from reference TRBV5-1 and TRBJ2-7, reads KAGVTQTPRYLIKTRGQQVTLSCSPISGHRSVSWYQQTPGQGLQFLFEYFSETQRNKGNFPGRFSGRQFSNSRSEMNVSTLELGDSALYLCASSPGTGHYEQYFGPGTRLTVT.

Concerning this clone itself: The DNA ends 3 residues before the CDR3 does, and the rest of the CDR3 is filled in from the germline J gene. The chain is built from TRBV7-9 and TRBJ2-7, with D possibly matching TRBD2 (5 bases). Trimming stripped 3 bases from V and 1 base from J, with 7 bases between. CDR1 and CDR2 (germline): SEHNR, FQNEAQ (reference sequence). The CDR3 is made up of 13 amino acids. The covered CDR3 bases are TGTGCCAGCAGCTTGAGGGCGTCCTACGAG. It translates to CASSLRASYE. The full CDR3 sequence reads CASSLRASYEQYF.

Many counts were recorded for this clone. The CDR3 extends 3 residues past the end of the read, so its final part is completed from the germline J gene. The gene calls are TRBV12-3 or TRBV12-4 and TRBJ2-2; D is unclear. V lost 7 bases and J lost 1, with 4 bases in between. The CDR3 sequence is 12 residues long. The covered CDR3 bases are TGTGCCAGCATCGGGAACACCGGGGAG. Its translation: CASIGNTGE. The complete CDR3 sequence is CASIGNTGELFF.

This clone showed up just a few times. CDR3 amino acids: CASKTRGYNQPQHF. CDR3 DNA, as far as it was read: TGTGCCAGCAAAACCAGGGGGTACAATCAGCCC. The gene calls are TRBV7-9 and TRBJ1-5; 7 nucleotides match TRBD1. The sequenced fragment ends 3 residues before the CDR3 boundary, so the rest is inferred from the germline J gene. In germline, CDR1 is SEHNR, CDR2 FQNEAQ (reference sequence). The CDR3 sequence is 14 residues long. The V and J ends lost 7 bases and 3 bases, in that order; junction bases with no gene match: 6.

This clone was counted ten times or more. Read sequence stops 3 residues before the CDR3 end, and the germline J gene provides the missing end. The chain recombines TRBV6-1 with TRBJ2-2; tentative D call: TRBD2 (5 bases). Trimming removed 2 bases at V and 3 bases at J, with 16 bases between. CDR3 length: 17 amino acids. Germline loops: CDR1 MNHNS, CDR2 SASEGT. This CDR3 reads CASSEPIFAGHTGELFF. The sequenced part of the CDR3 DNA is TGTGCCAGCAGTGAACCGATTTTTGCGGGCCACACCGGGGAG.

This clone was seen only a few times. At one boundary the junction diverges from the germline segment, which might be a read error. The CDR3 is cut off 3 residues early in the read; its end comes from the germline J gene. Other DNA sequences in the same sample also yield this CDR3. The chain employs TRBV7-9 and TRBJ1-3, with D possibly TRBD1 on 5 matching bases. This CDR3 spans 12 amino acids. Germline lookup yields CDR1 SEHNR and CDR2 FQNEAQ (reference sequence). CDR3 region: CASSPGGNTIYF. Incomplete CDR3 DNA: TGTGCCAGCTCCCCGGGGGGAAACACA.

This clone has a count of ten or more. The CDR3 goes on 3 residues after the read ends, and that part is filled in from the germline J gene. The chain is built from TRBV19 and TRBJ2-7; maybe TRBD2 (6 bases). The V end lost 1 base, the J end lost 4 bases, and 14 bases lay between the germline ends. Germline CDR1 is LNHDA and CDR2 is SQIVND (reference sequence). This CDR3 contains 15 residues. The CDR3 bases that were read are TGTGCCAGTAGTATAGGTAGCGGTCTAATATACGAG. Translation gives CASSIGSGLIYE. The complete CDR3 protein is CASSIGSGLIYEQYF.

A word on this clone: A read error may be the cause here, since a much bigger clone is one base away. With the read ending 3 residues before the CDR3 end, the germline J gene is used to fill in that end. The gene calls are TRBV6-2 or TRBV6-3 and TRBJ2-2; weak D call: TRBD2 (5 bases). This CDR3 spans 15 amino acids. Germline V gives CDR1 MNHEY, CDR2 SVGEGT. The CDR3 region is CASSDYPGTNEKLFF. The part of the CDR3 DNA that was read is TGTGCCAGCAGCGACTATCCCGGAACTAATGAAAAG.

This clone appeared many times. The sequence runs out 3 residues before the end of the CDR3; the remainder is reconstructed from the germline J gene. The chain recombines TRBV5-1 with TRBJ2-5; 13 bases align to TRBD2. V lost 5 bases and J lost 5; bases outside the gene matches: 6. The CDR3 has 15 residues. CDR1 is SGHRS and CDR2 is YFSETQ in the germline V gene. Incomplete CDR3 DNA: TGCGCCAGCAGGCTAGGGACTAGCGGGACTGAGACC. This codes for CASRLGTSGTET. The entire CDR3 is CASRLGTSGTETQYF.

This clone has ten or more counts. The read ends 3 residues before the CDR3 terminus; that terminus is restored from the germline J gene. The chain uses TRBV6-1 and TRBJ2-6; D unclear. The CDR3 consists of 14 residues. V was trimmed by 3 bases and J by 2 bases, leaving 5 bases between them. Looked up from germline, CDR1 is MNHNS and CDR2 is SASEGT. The sequenced part of the CDR3 DNA is TGTGCCAGCAGTGAGCCGGCTGGGGCCAACGTC. Protein product: CASSEPAGANV. The CDR3 in full is CASSEPAGANVLTF.

This clone was detected ten times or more. Read data end 3 residues before the CDR3 end; the end is taken from the germline J gene. The gene calls are TRBV7-6 and TRBJ2-7; D gene uncertain. V shed 0 bases and J shed 6 bases, with 9 bases lying between them. The germline V gene has CDR1 SGHVS and CDR2 FNYEAQ. There are 13 residues in the CDR3. CDR3 bases read: TGTGCCAGCAGCTTAGCTCCCCCCTTCGAG. This translates into CASSLAPPFE. The whole CDR3 protein is CASSLAPPFEQYF.

As concerns this clone: The read gets to within 3 residues of the CDR3 end, and the germline J gene fills in the rest. The chain recombines TRBV11-3 with TRBJ2-1, with no clear D. From germline, CDR1 is SGHNT and CDR2 YENEEA. Trimming shortened V by 5 bases and J by 5 bases, and 10 bases separated the two germline ends. The CDR3 sequence is 13 residues long. Incomplete CDR3 DNA: TGTGCCAGCAGCATCGGTCGTAACAATGAG. Its protein product is CASSIGRNNE. The CDR3 reads in full as CASSIGRNNEQFF.

In this sample, this clone turned up a few times. The read is 3 residues too short to cover the CDR3 end, so that end is filled in from the germline J gene. The V gene is TRBV5-1, the J gene TRBJ2-7, with TRBD2 identical over 9 bases. The CDR3 is made up of 16 amino acids. The junction had 13 bases not matched to a gene; V was cut back by 4 bases and J by 5 bases. Germline values: CDR1 SGHRS, CDR2 YFSETQ. The covered CDR3 bases are TGCGCCAGCAGCAAACCTCTAGCGGGAAGACTGAACGAG. It is translated as CASSKPLAGRLNE. The whole CDR3 reads CASSKPLAGRLNEQYF.

This clone appeared many times. Sequencing ends 3 residues short of the CDR3 end; the germline J gene provides the rest. The chain carries TRBV18 and TRBJ1-4; 8 bases match TRBD1. Germline V gene sequence: CDR1 KGHSH, CDR2 LQKENI. The ends lost 3 bases at V and 8 bases at J; junction bases unmatched: 2. This CDR3 region has 13 residues. The covered CDR3 bases are TGTGCCAGCTCACCGGACAGGGTGGAAAAA. It translates to CASSPDRVEK. The complete CDR3 sequence is CASSPDRVEKLFF.

In this sample, this clone turned up many times. The DNA ends 3 residues before the CDR3 does, and the rest of the CDR3 is filled in from the germline J gene. The V gene is TRBV19, the J gene TRBJ1-1; D gene ambiguous. CDR1 is LNHDA, CDR2 SQIVND, per germline (reference sequence). The V and J ends lost 7 bases and 5 bases respectively, with 14 bases between them. The CDR3 loop spans 13 amino acids. The CDR3 here is CASNTDLRTEAFF. Partial CDR3 DNA: TGTGCCAGTAATACAGACCTGAGGACTGAA.

This clone was seen ten or more times. Coverage ceases 3 residues before the CDR3 finishes, and the germline J gene fills in the end. V gene TRBV11-2 combines with J gene TRBJ2-1, with 7 bases fitting TRBD1. The CDR3 runs to 15 residues. The germline V gene has CDR1 SGHAT and CDR2 FQNNGV. The V gene end was trimmed by 3 bases and the J gene end by 5 bases; junction bases not matched to a gene: 7. The sequenced CDR3 bases are TGTGCCAGCAGCTTTTCGGGACAGCGCGACAATGAG. As protein: CASSFSGQRDNE. The entire CDR3 is CASSFSGQRDNEQFF.

This clone turned up a few times. Read sequence stops 3 residues before the CDR3 end, and the germline J gene provides the missing end. The rearrangement joins TRBV7-9 to TRBJ1-2, with 7 bases identical to TRBD1. This CDR3 has 13 amino acids. Germline values: CDR1 SEHNR, CDR2 FQNEAQ (reference sequence). The DNA read from the CDR3 is TGTGCCAGCAGCGCGGGACAGAACTACGAC. Its translation: CASSAGQNYD. The CDR3 as a whole reads CASSAGQNYDYTF.

This clone was counted many times. The read terminates 3 residues ahead of where the CDR3 ends, so the germline J gene completes it. The V gene is TRBV5-1, the J gene TRBJ1-3; TRBD1 aligns across 7 bases. V lost 5 bases and J lost 2; bases outside the gene matches: 7. From germline, CDR1 is SGHRS and CDR2 YFSETQ. The CDR3 runs to 15 residues. Partial CDR3 DNA: TGCGCCAGCAGTACAGGGGAGATCGCTGGAAACACC. The encoded protein is CASSTGEIAGNT. The entire CDR3 sequence reads CASSTGEIAGNTIYF.

Ten or more counts support this clone. The DNA ends 3 residues before the CDR3 does, and the rest of the CDR3 is filled in from the germline J gene. The V and J genes are TRBV20-1 and TRBJ1-5; D is undetermined. Trimming took 6 bases from V and 3 from J, leaving 12 bases between them. Germline V lookup: CDR1 DFQATT, CDR2 SNEGSKA (reference sequence). The CDR3 extends over 13 amino acids. The CDR3 protein is CSAKQTDNQPQHF. CDR3 bases read: TGCAGTGCCAAACAGACGGACAATCAGCCC.

This clone appeared many times. Read data end 3 residues before the CDR3 end; the end is taken from the germline J gene. The chain employs TRBV18 and TRBJ1-2, with 9 bases lining up with TRBD1. Per germline, CDR1 KGHSH and CDR2 LQKENI. This CDR3 is built from 16 residues. The J segment lost 2 bases and the V segment lost 2 bases, leaving 6 bases of the junction unmatched. The part of the CDR3 DNA that was read is TGTGCCAGCTCACCATTCTTCGGACAGGGGAACTATGGC. Translated: CASSPFFGQGNYG. The CDR3 as a whole reads CASSPFFGQGNYGYTF.

This clone was counted at least ten times. The read terminates 3 residues ahead of where the CDR3 ends, so the germline J gene completes it. The V and J genes are TRBV2 and TRBJ2-1; TRBD1 agrees at 9 bases. Per the germline V gene, CDR1 is SNHLY and CDR2 is FYNNEI. J was trimmed by 2 bases and V by 3 bases; bases with no gene match: 11. The CDR3 loop spans 18 amino acids. The CDR3 bases that were read are TGTGCCAGCAGTGACGGCGGCGGACAGGGGATTACCTACAATGAG. This translates into CASSDGGGQGITYNE. The full CDR3 protein is CASSDGGGQGITYNEQFF.

This clone was picked up many times. The read terminates 3 residues ahead of where the CDR3 ends, so the germline J gene completes it. V is TRBV20-1 and J is TRBJ2-5; TRBD1 agrees at 8 bases. Germline CDR1 DFQATT, CDR2 SNEGSKA (reference sequence). The CDR3 is 13 amino acids. V was pared by 6 bases and J by 2 bases, with 5 bases of the junction left unmatched. CDR3 bases read: TGCAGTGCCCCCGGACAGGGACAAGAGACC. Protein product: CSAPGQGQET. The entire CDR3 sequence reads CSAPGQGQETQYF.

With regard to this clone: The read gets to within 3 residues of the CDR3 end, and the germline J gene fills in the rest. The chain uses TRBV30 and TRBJ1-2; 7 bases align to TRBD1. Looked up from germline, CDR1 is GTSNPN and CDR2 is SVGIG (reference sequence). The CDR3 contains 15 residues. This CDR3 is CAWRQTGAGSGDYTF. CDR3 DNA, as far as it was read: TGTGCCTGGAGACAAACAGGGGCCGGGTCGGGGGAC.

This clone was counted between two and nine times. The CDR3 end lies 3 residues beyond the end of the read and is filled in from the germline J gene. The V gene is TRBV19, the J gene TRBJ1-2; no definite D call. Germline V gene sequence: CDR1 LNHDA, CDR2 SQIVND (reference sequence). Trimming stripped 10 bases from V and 4 bases from J, with 22 bases between. The CDR3 has 15 amino acids. The CDR3 is CATQKGSGLIYGYTF. The DNA read from the CDR3 is TGTGCCACCCAAAAGGGATCGGGGTTAATCTATGGC.